This paragraph reports one TCR beta chain. The read ends 3 residues early relative to the CDR3; the germline J gene fills the gap. The data are from a study of T cells in women clearing cervical HPV infection. The data were produced by immunoSEQ multiplex PCR, yet TCRdb's version contains in-frame clones alone and is incomplete. The sample includes tens of thousands of clones. The CDR3 is 14 amino acids. Trimming removed 5 bases from V and 5 bases from J; junction bases left unmatched: 8. The germline gives CDR1 GTSNPN, CDR2 SVGIG (reference sequence). The clonotype comes from a woman between 18 and 70 years old with a cervical HPV16 infection that either progressed to CIN3+ or cleared (not recorded which). This chain links TRBV30 with TRBJ1-4; 7 bases align to TRBD1. Sample: blood buffy coat. The CDR3 bases that were read are TGTGCCTGGTCGCCGGGACAGTTGAATGAAAAA. Translating it yields CAWSPGQLNEK. The full-length CDR3 reads as CAWSPGQLNEKLFF.